A selection of T cell receptor beta chains follows, all from one sample in a study of blood T cell repertoires in COVID-19. TCRdb's table, derived via immunoSEQ multiplex PCR, lists solely in-frame clones and lacks some. The repertoire holds about 99,000 clones, with 89% as singletons. Sequencing input: peripheral blood. The source of these receptors is a woman aged 55-70 years with acute or convalescent COVID-19. Both conserved end residues are part of each CDR3. D genes are given only for firm matches. Clone size, where shown, is once, few, many, or a class for clones that have expanded.

>-|TRBV7-9|few|TRBJ1-6
CASSSDTGFIDSPLHF
TGTGCCAGCAGCTCGGACACAGGGTTCATTGATTCACCCCTCCACTTT
>-|TRBV19|-|TRBJ2-2
CASRPGQSNTGELFF
TGTGCCAGTAGGCCGGGACAATCGAACACCGGGGAGCTGTTTTTT
>TRBD2|TRBV3-1/TRBV3-2|-|TRBJ2-2
CASSSGTNPTGELFF
TGTGCCAGCAGTTCCGGGACTAACCCCACCGGGGAGCTGTTTTTT
>-|TRBV5-4|-|TRBJ2-2
CASSLAGVGFRTGELFF
TGTGCCAGCAGCTTGGCCGGGGTGGGCTTTAGGACCGGGGAGCTGTTTTTT
>TRBD1|TRBV9|-|TRBJ2-1
CASSAGQGDYNEQFF
TGTGCCAGCAGTGCTGGACAGGGGGACTACAATGAGCAGTTCTTC
>-|TRBV28|-|TRBJ1-1
CASTGGTEAFF
TGTGCCAGTACGGGGGGCACTGAAGCTTTCTTT
>-|TRBV2|-|TRBJ1-5
CASSGVDRMATNQPQHF
TGTGCCAGCAGTGGAGTCGACAGGATGGCTACCAATCAGCCCCAGCATTTT
>TRBD2|TRBV2|-|TRBJ2-7
CASSAGTTVYEQYF
TGTGCCAGCAGTGCCGGGACTACGGTGTACGAGCAGTACTTC
>-|TRBV18|-|TRBJ1-1
CASSPRQGTEAFF
TGTGCCAGCTCACCACGGCAGGGGACTGAAGCTTTCTTT
>-|TRBV28|-|TRBJ1-2
CASSYTGERGYTF
TGTGCCAGCAGTTATACGGGGGAACGAGGCTACACCTTC
>-|TRBV6-5|-|TRBJ2-1
CASRVGRSYNEQFF
TGTGCCAGCAGGGTTGGTAGGAGTTACAATGAGCAGTTCTTC
>TRBD2|TRBV27|-|TRBJ2-2
CASRTGLAGTGELFF
TGTGCCAGCAGAACGGGACTAGCGGGAACCGGGGAGCTGTTTTTT
>-|TRBV5-6|-|TRBJ1-1
CASSFGVWSEAFF
TGTGCCAGCAGCTTCGGGGTTTGGTCTGAAGCTTTCTTT
>TRBD1|TRBV12-3/TRBV12-4|-|TRBJ1-1
CASSRTGDTKAFF
TGTGCCAGCAGTCGGACAGGGGACACGAAAGCTTTCTTT
>-|TRBV3-1/TRBV3-2|-|TRBJ2-5
CASSPQTVQVETQYF
TGTGCCAGCAGCCCACAAACAGTTCAGGTAGAGACCCAGTACTTC
>-|TRBV29-1|-|TRBJ2-3
CSVAPGTGDTQYF
TGCAGCGTGGCTCCCGGGACTGGAGATACGCAGTATTTT
>TRBD1|TRBV2|-|TRBJ2-2
CASSEKGATGELFF
TGTGCCAGCAGTGAAAAGGGGGCAACCGGGGAGCTGTTTTTT
>TRBD1|TRBV19|-|TRBJ2-1
CASSNPGQLNNEQFF
TGTGCCAGTAGTAACCCGGGACAGCTGAACAATGAGCAGTTCTTC
>-|TRBV3-1/TRBV3-2|few|TRBJ1-3
CASSQGRRNTIYF
TGTGCCAGCAGCCAAGGGAGGAGAAACACCATATATTTT
>-|TRBV10-1|-|TRBJ1-2
CASSDRSYGYTF
TGCGCCAGCAGTGACAGGTCCTATGGCTACACCTTC
>TRBD1|TRBV7-9|-|TRBJ1-3
CASSSSPGTESGNTIYF
TGTGCCAGCAGCTCCTCCCCCGGGACAGAGTCAGGAAACACCATATATTTT
>-|TRBV5-1|-|TRBJ2-1
CASSLRRPGSYNEQFF
TGCGCCAGCAGCTTGCGGCGACCGGGTTCCTACAATGAGCAGTTCTTC
>-|TRBV11-2|-|TRBJ1-2
CASSSAGPDINGYTF
TGTGCCAGCAGCAGCGCAGGGCCGGATATAAATGGCTACACCTTC
>TRBD1|TRBV5-4|-|TRBJ2-5
CASSRPGQGAETQYF
TGTGCCAGCAGCAGACCGGGACAGGGGGCAGAGACCCAGTACTTC
>TRBD1|TRBV19|-|TRBJ1-1
CASSTTGVSTEAFF
TGTGCCAGTAGTACGACAGGGGTGAGCACTGAAGCTTTCTTT
>-|TRBV27|-|TRBJ1-2
CASSPQNAAGYTF
TGTGCCAGCAGTCCCCAGAACGCAGCGGGCTACACCTTC
>TRBD2|TRBV25-1|-|TRBJ2-1
CASSLTSGTNEQFF
TGTGCCAGCAGCCTGACTAGCGGGACTAATGAGCAGTTCTTC
>TRBD2|TRBV7-3|-|TRBJ2-1
CASSLSGTSGYNEQFF
TGTGCCAGCAGCTTATCCGGGACTAGCGGCTACAATGAGCAGTTCTTC
>TRBD1|TRBV5-5|-|TRBJ2-7
CASSPGQGNYEQYF
TGTGCCAGCAGCCCAGGACAGGGGAACTACGAGCAGTACTTC
>-|TRBV11-2|-|TRBJ1-4
CASSLGVEGTFEKLFF
TGTGCCAGCAGCTTAGGGGTTGAAGGGACATTTGAAAAACTGTTTTTT
>-|TRBV19|-|TRBJ2-3
CASRGGGNWDTQYF
TGTGCCAGTAGGGGAGGGGGGAATTGGGATACGCAGTATTTT
>TRBD1|TRBV12-5|-|TRBJ2-1
CASGWGQGAGNEQFF
TGTGCTAGTGGTTGGGGACAGGGGGCTGGTAATGAGCAGTTCTTC
>-|TRBV5-1|-|TRBJ2-1
CASSSELEGDNEQFF
TGCGCCAGCAGTTCGGAGCTAGAAGGAGACAATGAGCAGTTCTTC
>-|TRBV18|-|TRBJ2-3
CASSPRGADTQYF
TGTGCCAGCTCACCTCGAGGAGCAGATACGCAGTATTTT
>TRBD1|TRBV6-1|-|TRBJ1-1
CASSIDRGYTEAFF
TGTGCCAGCAGCATCGACAGGGGGTACACTGAAGCTTTCTTT
>-|TRBV29-1|-|TRBJ2-3
CSGKLAPGADTQYF
TGCAGCGGTAAACTAGCCCCCGGGGCAGATACGCAGTATTTT
>-|TRBV14|-|TRBJ1-2
CASSQDLAVSPLYGYTF
TGTGCCAGCAGCCAAGATTTGGCGGTTTCTCCCCTCTATGGCTACACCTTC